The entry below gives a single T cell receptor (beta chain) sequence along with its context. Its antigen target is currently unknown. No quality values exist for individual bases; no much larger clone is one base distant. Only healthy Caucasian donors were included. The twin cohort consisted of three pairs of female monozygotic twins, all aged about 18 to 30 years. Positive isolation kits from Invitrogen were used to isolate the CD4+ and CD8+ T cell populations. The data were obtained in a study of identical twins (dated by TCRdb to 2016 to 2017). Some background on the complete study: To test whether fetal clonotypes persist, the study used deep sequencing on TCR alpha and beta repertoires from monozygotic twins, unrelated adults of various ages, and cord blood. Replicate twin experiments were performed at different times using different library preparation protocols to rule out contamination. Overall results and qualifications from the work: Conclusions relied on cross-sectional statistical analysis, since the same donors could not be followed over many years. Recombination models systematically underestimated out-of-frame TCR alpha sharing in monozygotic twins but agreed with sharing between unrelated individuals. Out-of-frame TCR alpha sequences shared between twins showed an excess of low generation-probability sequences compared with coincidental sharing between unrelated individuals. Invariant T cells such as MAIT and iNKT could partly confound zero-insertion analyses, although diverse VJ usage argued against such confounding for most clonotypes. Fewer insertions were carried by abundant cord blood beta clonotypes, a similar but weaker trend appeared in young adult naive repertoires, and no such trend appeared in memory repertoires. Excess twin sharing in beta out-of-frame sequences was weaker because fewer shared sequences lowered the signal-to-noise ratio.

Libraries were built with 5' RACE. The run used an Illumina HiSeq 2000. A universal primer binding site was added through template switching, and the final cDNA carried a unique molecular identifier so that TCR cDNA molecules could be counted accurately. Specific primers in the conserved constant-segment region were used to synthesize first-strand cDNA for the TCR alpha and beta chains. To control for contamination, every cDNA library was double barcoded, receiving both a SMART-Mk sample barcode and Illumina barcodes. TruSeq adapter sequences, together with Illumina sample barcodes, were added in two successive PCR steps. The Illumina HiSeq platform was used with custom primers to sequence TCR alpha and beta cDNA libraries. The source study handled its data this way. MiGEC was used to process raw reads and extract unique molecular identifiers, and MiXCR was used to find CDR3 positions. For each individual, recombination models were inferred using an EM algorithm with the repgenHMM and IGoR tools. Shared clonotype analysis was performed with the tcR package in R, normalizing sharing by the product of cloneset sizes. To study raw recombination without the effects of thymic and clonal selection, out-of-frame nonproductive sequences were analyzed. Using fastp trimming at Q25 and MiXCR clonotype assembly, TCRdb reanalyzed the public sequencing data and kept in-frame beta chains. Rows are combined by CDR3 protein, so each entry shows the most common genes and DNA. V and J calls and clone size were set by TCRdb, not the authors. The sample profile shows 300,000 to 400,000 distinct CDR3 sequences; more than 9% of them were found once. Jointly, the top ten make up approximately 7.5% of the sample.

The CDR3 goes from the cysteine to the valine over 16 residues. CDR3 DNA only is kept here, 48 bases in frame from base 1. After removal of 4 bases from V and 2 bases from J, the junction retains 11 bases not matched to a gene. The germline V gene (reference sequence) sets CDR1 to SGHKS and CDR2 to YYEKEE. Another study also made use of these data, one on yellow fever vaccine responses in identical twins. The second study also describes: According to the authors, in identical twins the way T cells responded to vaccination appeared partly convergent and partly personalized. In the study, vaccine-responding T cell clones were precisely tracked in identical twins.

The source material was CD8+ T cells sorted from blood. The clonotype originates from a woman between 18 and 29 years old in good health. The chain is assembled from TRBV5-5 and TRBJ2-7, and TRBD1 matches 8 of the central bases. The CDR3 protein sequence reads: CASSIGTGSRPYEQYV. At the DNA level, the sequence is TGTGCCAGCAGCATCGGGACAGGAAGCCGCCCCTACGAGCAGTACGTC.